These 26 T cell receptor beta chains were all obtained from the same sample, sequenced in a study of regulatory T cells in long-lasting Graves disease. Time point meaning: newly diagnosed GD, antithyroid drugs for less than 3 months. Isolated PBMC RNA provided the starting material for the TCR library. Library construction for TCR beta used iRepertoire HTBI primers and Arm-PCR of CDR3 regions. TCRdb used MiXCR to reprocess the multiplex PCR reads, holding one entry per CDR3 protein. The repertoire consists of 400,000 to 500,000 distinct CDR3 sequences, with about 17% occurring once and the leading ten covering about 23%. The same sample was also studied in work on T cells in Graves' hyperthyroidism and ophthalmopathy.

Sample: peripheral blood mononuclear cells (PBMCs), taken at new diagnosis, from a patient treated with antithyroid drugs. The receptors stem from a woman younger than 35 with Graves disease.

This clonotype was observed at least ten times. The chain couples TRBV2 to TRBJ1-2; TRBD1 aligns across 9 bases. With 7 bases clipped from V and 7 bases from J, the junction kept 7 bases outside the gene matches. The germline CDR1 and CDR2 sequences are SNHLY and FYNNEI. CDR3 length: 13 amino acids. The CDR3 sequence: CASNRDREGGYTF. In nucleotides, the CDR3 is TGTGCCAGCAATAGGGACAGGGAAGGTGGCTACACCTTC.

This clonotype has only a few counts. The chain is built from TRBV4-1 and TRBJ2-7; no firm D call. Germline V gene sequence: CDR1 MGHRA, CDR2 YSYEKL. CDR3 length: 14 residues. Trimming removed 1 base from V and 2 bases from J, with 9 bases in between. The CDR3 here is CASSQVYGTYEQYF. In DNA, the CDR3 is TGCGCCAGCAGCCAAGTCTACGGCACCTACGAGCAGTACTTC.

The table lists this clonotype with many counts. V gene TRBV28 combines with J gene TRBJ2-7; 8 bases fit TRBD2. CDR1 and CDR2 (germline): MDHEN, SYDVKM. The CDR3 sequence is 16 residues long. J gave up 1 base and V 8 bases, and 13 bases lay outside the gene matches. This chain's CDR3 is CASAQIGGGKSYEQYF. CDR3 nucleotide sequence: TGTGCCAGCGCCCAAATCGGGGGGGGGAAGTCCTACGAGCAGTACTTC.

The table lists this clonotype with many counts. This sequence joins TRBV7-2 and TRBJ2-7; D perhaps matches TRBD1 (6 bases). Germline V gives CDR1 SGHTA, CDR2 FQGNSA. Trimming removed 6 bases from V and 1 base from J, with 16 bases in between. This CDR3 contains 15 residues. The CDR3 loop reads CASSLQGTLSYEQYF. CDR3 nucleotide sequence: TGTGCCAGCAGTTTACAGGGTACGCTGTCCTACGAGCAGTACTTC.

This clonotype has at least ten counts. This sequence joins TRBV12-3 or TRBV12-4 and TRBJ2-7; D remains ambiguous. CDR3 length equals 12 residues. With 2 bases removed from V and 2 bases from J, the gap between germline ends came to 4 bases. CDR3 sequence (DNA): TGTGCCAGCAGTTTATTTGCCTACGAGCAGTACTTC. Amino acids: CASSLFAYEQYF.

This clonotype was found a few times. The chain recombines TRBV7-6 with TRBJ1-6; D possibly corresponds to TRBD1 (5 bases). Germline values: CDR1 SGHVS, CDR2 FNYEAQ. Trimming removed 5 bases at V and 9 bases at J, with 8 bases between. This CDR3 region has 12 residues. CDR3 bases: TGTGCCAGCAGCCCGGGGGGTTCACCCCTCCACTTT. This gives the protein CASSPGGSPLHF.

This chain joins TRBV6-1 and TRBJ2-7; TRBD2 aligns across 8 bases. Germline values: CDR1 MNHNS, CDR2 SASEGT. The V and J ends lost 7 bases and 4 bases, in that order; junction bases with no gene match: 15. This CDR3 contains 16 residues. This CDR3 is CASTTDRGTRKYEQYF. The CDR3 coding sequence is TGTGCCAGCACGACCGATCGTGGGACTAGGAAATACGAGCAGTACTTC.

This clonotype was seen repeatedly, ten times or more. This chain connects TRBV28 to TRBJ2-5; 9 bases fit TRBD2. There are 15 residues in the CDR3. Germline V CDR1 and CDR2: MDHEN, SYDVKM. J lost 2 bases, V lost 5 bases, and 6 bases had no gene match. The CDR3 loop is CASSLAGGFQETQYF. For the CDR3, the DNA is TGTGCCAGCAGTCTTGCGGGAGGGTTTCAAGAGACCCAGTACTTC. Together with reference TRBV28 and TRBJ2-5, the CDR3 gives the full variable domain: DVKVTQSSRYLVKRTGEKVFLECVQDMDHENMFWYRQDPGLGLRLIYFSYDVKMKEKGDIPEGYSVSREKKERFSLILESASTNQTSMYLCASSLAGGFQETQYFGPGTRLLVL.

This clonotype appeared many times. The chain recombines TRBV3-1 with TRBJ2-1; 9 bases map to TRBD2. The CDR3 covers 15 residues. Per the germline V gene, CDR1 is LGHDT and CDR2 is YNNKEL (reference sequence). The junction had 4 bases not matched to a gene; V was cut back by 4 bases and J by 3 bases. The CDR3 bases are TGTGCCAGCAGCCTGAGCGGGAGGAACTACAATGAGCAGTTCTTC. Translation gives CASSLSGRNYNEQFF.

This clonotype was seen at least ten times. This chain joins TRBV28 and TRBJ2-7; TRBD1 is a possible D gene (5 bases). Germline CDR1 is MDHEN and CDR2 is SYDVKM. Trimming shortened V by 3 bases and J by 2 bases, and 8 bases separated the two germline ends. The CDR3 totals 13 residues. The CDR3: CASSFQGTYEQYF. The DNA of the CDR3 is TGTGCCAGCAGTTTTCAGGGTACCTACGAGCAGTACTTC.

This clonotype turned up a few times. The chain uses TRBV4-1 and TRBJ1-1; the D is unclear. In germline, CDR1 is MGHRA, CDR2 YSYEKL. V dropped 3 bases and J dropped 1 base, with 9 bases sitting between them. This CDR3 region has 14 residues. DNA for the CDR3: TGCGCCAGCAGCCAGTCCGGCCAGAACACTGAAGCTTTCTTT. Translating it yields CASSQSGQNTEAFF.

A word on this clonotype: Its ends do not fully match the called genes, so a read error is possible. The chain is built from TRBV3-1 and TRBJ2-5; no definite D call. This CDR3 has 17 residues. CDR1 LGHDT and CDR2 YNNKEL come from the germline V gene (reference sequence). CDR3 coding DNA: TGTGCCAGCAGCCAGGTTACGGGCCAGGAGTACCAAGAGACCGAGTACTTT. Translation gives CASSQVTGQEYQETEYF.

The chain couples TRBV20-1 to TRBJ2-3; 12 bases fit TRBD2. Losses at the gene ends were 0 bases for V and 3 bases for J; bases not matched to a gene: 16. Germline lookup yields CDR1 DFQATT and CDR2 SNEGSKA (reference sequence). CDR3 length: 20 residues. The CDR3 sequence is CSARDPGETSGSFRTDTQYF. In DNA form, the CDR3 reads TGCAGTGCTAGAGATCCGGGGGAGACTAGCGGGAGTTTTCGGACAGATACGCAGTATTTT.

Worth noting for this clonotype: Germline and junction disagree at one end, which may indicate a read error. This chain joins TRBV3-1 and TRBJ2-1, with 8 bases identical to TRBD1. The germline V gene has CDR1 LGHDT and CDR2 YNNKEL (reference sequence). CDR3 size: 17 residues. CDR3 region: CASSRLKPGQVNNGQFF. The CDR3 bases are TGTGCCAGCAGCCGACTGAAACCGGGACAGGTAAACAATGGGCAGTTCTTC.

This chain joins TRBV20-1 and TRBJ2-3; tentatively, D is TRBD2 (5 bases). The CDR3 has 14 amino acids. V lost 1 base to trimming and J lost 0 bases, with 8 bases between them. Germline CDR1 and CDR2: DFQATT and SNEGSKA (reference sequence). The CDR3 DNA reads TGCAGTGCTAGAGTTGGCGGGAGCACAGATACGCAGTATTTT. Translated: CSARVGGSTDTQYF.

This clonotype was picked up many times. The rearrangement uses TRBV10-3 and TRBJ1-1; D is perhaps TRBD1 (5 bases). The CDR3 is 15 amino acids. Germline V gives CDR1 ENHRY, CDR2 SYGVKD. Trimming cost V 4 bases and J 1 base, with 13 bases left between them. CDR3 coding DNA: TGTGCCATCAGTGGGGGCGGTGCGGAGAACACTGAAGCTTTCTTT. The encoded protein is CAISGGGAENTEAFF.

In its sample, this clonotype was seen a few times. J is TRBJ2-7 and V is TRBV20-1, with D perhaps TRBD1 (5 bases). Germline-derived CDR1 and CDR2 are DFQATT and SNEGSKA (reference sequence). This CDR3 is 12 amino acids long. V was clipped by 3 bases and J by 3 bases, with 9 bases between them. The CDR3 DNA reads as TGCAGTGCTAGGGACACGTTCTACGAGCAGTACTTC. Translation gives CSARDTFYEQYF.

This clonotype was found a few times. The chain uses TRBV27 and TRBJ1-5; 8 bases are shared with TRBD1. Losses at the gene ends were 5 bases for V and 4 bases for J; bases not matched to a gene: 4. There are 14 residues in the CDR3. Germline V lookup: CDR1 MNHEY, CDR2 SMNVEV (reference sequence). This chain's CDR3 is CASSVTGANQPQHF. The CDR3 DNA follows: TGTGCCAGCAGTGTGACAGGGGCGAATCAGCCCCAGCATTTT.

This clonotype appeared a few times. V and J are TRBV20-1 and TRBJ2-7, with D possibly matching TRBD2 (5 bases). The germline CDR1 and CDR2 sequences are DFQATT and SNEGSKA (reference sequence). There are 13 residues in the CDR3. The V end was cut by 7 bases, the J end by 1 base, with 14 bases between. This CDR3 is CSVFSRVSYEQYF. The CDR3 DNA is TGCAGTGTCTTCTCGCGGGTATCCTACGAGCAGTACTTC.

The chain employs TRBV20-1 and TRBJ2-7, with 9 positions matching TRBD1. V was pared by 2 bases and J by 4 bases, with 6 bases of the junction left unmatched. This CDR3 region has 14 residues. Germline CDR1 and CDR2: DFQATT and SNEGSKA (reference sequence). The CDR3 region has the DNA TGCAGTGCTAGATCGGACAGGGGATATTACGAGCAGTACTTC. Translating gives CSARSDRGYYEQYF.

The chain joins TRBV2 to TRBJ2-3, with a tentative D call TRBD2 (6 bases). The ends were cut back, 7 bases at V and 5 bases at J, with 7 bases in the middle. The CDR3 is made up of 11 amino acids. Germline CDR1 is SNHLY and CDR2 is FYNNEI. The CDR3, as DNA: TGTGCCAGCATGGAGGGAGATACGCAGTATTTT. Translation gives CASMEGDTQYF.

This clonotype was seen more than once but under ten times. J is TRBJ1-5 and V is TRBV10-3; D is unclear. Looked up from germline, CDR1 is ENHRY and CDR2 is SYGVKD. The ends were cut back, 6 bases at V and 9 bases at J, with 15 bases in the middle. This CDR3 comprises 13 residues. The CDR3 bases are TGTGCCATCAGCGCGACGGCAGTTTCGCCCCAGCATTTT. This codes for CAISATAVSPQHF.

This clonotype was seen only a few times. Written as DNA, the CDR3 is TGTGCCAGCACCCTTTACAGCAGCCAAGAGACCCAGTACTTC. It translates to CASTLYSSQETQYF. The V and J genes are TRBV28 and TRBJ2-5; no firm D call. Per germline, CDR1 MDHEN and CDR2 SYDVKM. This CDR3 contains 14 residues. V lost 7 bases and J lost 1, with 13 bases in between.

This clonotype was counted only a few times. The CDR3: CASSHASGLAGGPGEQYF. The CDR3 DNA reads as TGCGCCAGCAGCCATGCCTCGGGACTAGCGGGAGGGCCCGGTGAGCAGTACTTC. The chain uses TRBV4-1 and TRBJ2-7; 16 bases map to TRBD2. J was trimmed by 7 bases and V by 3 bases; bases with no gene match: 12. The CDR3 contains 18 residues. Germline CDR1 and CDR2: MGHRA and YSYEKL.

The chain joins TRBV7-9 to TRBJ2-1, with D uncertain. CDR1 and CDR2 from the germline V gene are SEHNR and FQNEAQ (reference sequence). V was pared by 1 base and J by 7 bases, with 5 bases between. This CDR3 is built from 12 residues. This chain's CDR3 is CASSLGENEQFF. The DNA for the CDR3 is TGTGCCAGCAGCTTAGGCGAGAATGAGCAGTTCTTC.

This clonotype has a count of ten or more. The rearrangement links TRBV6-1 to TRBJ2-3; D possibly corresponds to TRBD2 (6 bases). Trimming shortened V by 8 bases and J by 1 base, and 10 bases separated the two germline ends. This CDR3 has 13 residues. Germline CDR1 reads MNHNS; CDR2 reads SASEGT. The chain's CDR3 is CASLGGGTDTQYF. In DNA form, the CDR3 reads TGTGCCAGCTTGGGCGGGGGCACAGATACGCAGTATTTT.